Here is one T cell receptor beta chain with its context. As yet, its antigen is unknown. This record belongs to a study of blood T cells in healthy people across ages. This CDR3 is 15 amino acids long. The V segment lost 0 bases and the J segment 8 bases; nucleotides outside the gene matches: 6. Germline assignment: CDR1 SGHNT and CDR2 YYREEE (reference sequence). Findings of the study overall: A strong correlation was found between TCR beta diversity and the percentage of naive T cells. The diversity estimates, figures obtained from one million T cells, were considered underestimates.

Primed by a sample-barcoded 5' primer and a J-beta primer mix, a second PCR proceeded for 7 to 11 cycles. TCRdb reprocessed the 5' RACE reads via MiXCR and lists one record per CDR3 protein. The table has under 950,000 distinct CDR3 sequences, roughly 20% seen once. The TCR was taken from a man between 65 and 79 years old in good health. The sequenced sample was blood. The chain links TRBV5-4 to TRBJ1-4, with 8 bases matching TRBD1. The CDR3, as DNA: TGTGCCAGCAGCTTGGGACAGGGGCCGGAGGAAAAACTGTTTTTT. It codes for CASSLGQGPEEKLFF.